A selection of T cell receptor beta chains follows, all from one sample in a study of control samples from healthy donors and cancer patients. Measured with immunoSEQ multiplex PCR; TCRdb has only the in-frame clones, and not every one. The sample shows 150,000 to 200,000 clones, approximately 92% of them seen only once. Sequenced sample: blood. These receptors were obtained from a man under 40 in good health. Both conserved end residues are part of each CDR3. D genes are given only for firm matches. Not all rows give a size; the values are once, few, many and, for expanded clones, a class.

j_gene: TRBJ1-5
abundance: NA
v_gene: TRBV6-5
d_gene: NA
CDR3nt: TGTGCCAGCTCATCTGGACAGACACATCAGCCCCAGCATTTT
CDR3aa: CASSSGQTHQPQHF

j_gene: TRBJ1-2
abundance: NA
v_gene: TRBV3-1/TRBV3-2
d_gene: NA
CDR3nt: TGTGCCAGCAGCCACGTGGGGGAGCCGGGCTATGGCTACACCTTC
CDR3aa: CASSHVGEPGYGYTF

j_gene: TRBJ1-1
abundance: NA
v_gene: TRBV20-1
d_gene: NA
CDR3nt: TGCAGTGCTAGTATCCCCGGGCTGAACACTGAAGCTTTCTTT
CDR3aa: CSASIPGLNTEAFF

j_gene: TRBJ2-2
abundance: NA
v_gene: TRBV29-1
d_gene: NA
CDR3nt: TGCAGCGTTCAGTGGGCGACCGGGGAGCTGTTTTTT
CDR3aa: CSVQWATGELFF

j_gene: TRBJ2-3
abundance: once
v_gene: TRBV11-2
d_gene: NA
CDR3nt: TGTGCCAGCAGCTCGGAGGTGGGGGGCCTCACAGATACGCAGTATTTT
CDR3aa: CASSSEVGGLTDTQYF

j_gene: TRBJ1-2
abundance: NA
v_gene: TRBV6-5
d_gene: TRBD1
CDR3nt: TGTGCCAGCAGTTACACAGGGGGGGGCTACACCTTC
CDR3aa: CASSYTGGGYTF

j_gene: TRBJ2-5
abundance: once
v_gene: TRBV14
d_gene: TRBD1
CDR3nt: TGTGCCAGCAGCCAAGGCAGCCGGGACAGGGGCCCCCGGACCCAGTACTTC
CDR3aa: CASSQGSRDRGPRTQYF

j_gene: TRBJ2-2
abundance: NA
v_gene: TRBV7-6
d_gene: NA
CDR3nt: TGTGCCAGCAGCCCTGCGGTGAAGAACACCGGGGAGCTGTTTTTT
CDR3aa: CASSPAVKNTGELFF

j_gene: TRBJ2-2
abundance: once
v_gene: TRBV10-3
d_gene: NA
CDR3nt: TGTGCCATCACCCGGGACTCTGGGGGCACCGGGGAGCTGTTTTTT
CDR3aa: CAITRDSGGTGELFF

j_gene: TRBJ2-2
abundance: few
v_gene: TRBV4-1
d_gene: NA
CDR3nt: TGCGCCAGCAGCCATCCGAACACCGGGGAGCTGTTTTTT
CDR3aa: CASSHPNTGELFF

j_gene: TRBJ2-7
abundance: once
v_gene: TRBV5-1
d_gene: TRBD2
CDR3nt: TGCGCCAGCGGCGGGAGCGGGAGCAACTACGAGCAGTACTTC
CDR3aa: CASGGSGSNYEQYF

j_gene: TRBJ2-5
abundance: NA
v_gene: TRBV5-4
d_gene: NA
CDR3nt: TGTGCCAGCAGCTTAAACCGAAAGAACCAAGAGACCCAGTACTTC
CDR3aa: CASSLNRKNQETQYF

j_gene: TRBJ1-5
abundance: NA
v_gene: TRBV2
d_gene: NA
CDR3nt: TGTGCCAGCAGTTCGACAGAAAGCAATCAGCCCCAGCATTTT
CDR3aa: CASSSTESNQPQHF

j_gene: TRBJ1-4
abundance: NA
v_gene: TRBV28
d_gene: NA
CDR3nt: TGTGCCAGCAGTTGGGCAGGGGACGAAAAACTGTTTTTT
CDR3aa: CASSWAGDEKLFF

j_gene: TRBJ2-2
abundance: NA
v_gene: TRBV5-1
d_gene: TRBD1
CDR3nt: TGCGCCAGCAGCTTGTCGGGACAGCCGGCCACCGGGGAGCTGTTTTTT
CDR3aa: CASSLSGQPATGELFF

j_gene: TRBJ2-3
abundance: NA
v_gene: TRBV14
d_gene: NA
CDR3nt: TGTGCCAGCAGCCAAGTGCGAGATACGCAGTATTTT
CDR3aa: CASSQVRDTQYF

j_gene: TRBJ1-5
abundance: NA
v_gene: TRBV15
d_gene: TRBD1
CDR3nt: TGTGCCACAGCGGACAGGCACAATCAGCCCCAGCATTTT
CDR3aa: CATADRHNQPQHF

j_gene: TRBJ2-3
abundance: NA
v_gene: TRBV9
d_gene: NA
CDR3nt: TGTGCCAGCAGCGTAGGTGTAGCGACTAGCACAGATACGCAGTATTTT
CDR3aa: CASSVGVATSTDTQYF

j_gene: TRBJ2-7
abundance: NA
v_gene: TRBV30
d_gene: NA
CDR3nt: TGTGCCTGGAGTGTACAGGGCTCCTACGAGCAGTACTTC
CDR3aa: CAWSVQGSYEQYF

j_gene: TRBJ1-4
abundance: NA
v_gene: TRBV18
d_gene: TRBD1
CDR3nt: TGTGCCAGCTCACCACGGGACAGGCTTGCAACTAATGAAAAACTGTTTTTT
CDR3aa: CASSPRDRLATNEKLFF

j_gene: TRBJ2-4
abundance: NA
v_gene: TRBV11-2
d_gene: NA
CDR3nt: TGTGCCAGCAGCTCAGGCGGCCGGGCGGGGTACTTC
CDR3aa: CASSSGGRAGYF

j_gene: TRBJ1-2
abundance: NA
v_gene: TRBV24-1
d_gene: TRBD1
CDR3nt: TGTGCCACCAGTGATTCGGGACAGGGGCAACGATATGGCTACACCTTC
CDR3aa: CATSDSGQGQRYGYTF

j_gene: TRBJ2-7
abundance: NA
v_gene: TRBV10-1
d_gene: TRBD1
CDR3nt: TGCGCCAGCAGTGAGTCGCAAGGGTGGGGGACAGGTAACTACGAGCAGTACTTC
CDR3aa: CASSESQGWGTGNYEQYF

j_gene: TRBJ2-6
abundance: NA
v_gene: TRBV5-6
d_gene: NA
CDR3nt: TGTGCCAGCAGCTACGGAGTCTCTGGGGCCAACGTCCTGACTTTC
CDR3aa: CASSYGVSGANVLTF